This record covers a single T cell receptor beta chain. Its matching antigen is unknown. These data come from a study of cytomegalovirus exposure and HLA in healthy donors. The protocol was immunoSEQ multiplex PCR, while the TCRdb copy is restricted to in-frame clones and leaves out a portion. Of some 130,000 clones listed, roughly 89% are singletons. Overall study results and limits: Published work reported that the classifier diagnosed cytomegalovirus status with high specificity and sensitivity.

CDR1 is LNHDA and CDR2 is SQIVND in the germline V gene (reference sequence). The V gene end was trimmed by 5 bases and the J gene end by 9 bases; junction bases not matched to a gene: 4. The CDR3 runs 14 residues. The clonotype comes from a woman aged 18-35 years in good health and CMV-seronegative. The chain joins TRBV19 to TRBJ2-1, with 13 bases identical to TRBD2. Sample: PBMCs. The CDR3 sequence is CASSPGLAGVEQFF. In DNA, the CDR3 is TGTGCCAGTAGTCCAGGACTAGCGGGGGTTGAGCAGTTCTTC.